This T cell receptor (beta chain) was identified in a study of blood T cell repertoires in COVID-19. This CDR3 has 13 amino acids. V shed 2 bases and J shed 8 bases, with 12 bases lying between them. Per germline, CDR1 MNHNS and CDR2 SASEGT. The protocol was immunoSEQ multiplex PCR, while the TCRdb copy is restricted to in-frame clones and leaves out a portion. The sample lists around 440,000 clones, approximately 89% occurring once. The chain is built from TRBV6-1 and TRBJ1-2; D possibly corresponds to TRBD1 (6 bases). The sample comprised peripheral blood. This clonotype was obtained from a woman in her fifties or sixties with COVID-19, enrolled during active disease. The chain's CDR3 is CASSEMGAGGYTF. In DNA form, the CDR3 reads TGTGCCAGCAGTGAAATGGGGGCAGGCGGCTACACCTTC.